Sequencing of this TCR beta chain was carried out in a study of blood T cell repertoires in COVID-19. Clones were read by immunoSEQ multiplex PCR, and TCRdb kept only the in-frame ones, dropping some. The repertoire consists of 450,000 or so clones, with 80% to 90% occurring once and the leading ten covering 0.7% to 0.85%. Seattle's cohort entered during active infection and was followed longitudinally. This CDR3 has 13 residues. V was cut by 5 bases and J by 2 bases, with 10 bases left in between. Germline V gene data show CDR1 as LNHDA and CDR2 as SQIVND (reference sequence). The V and J genes are TRBV19 and TRBJ2-7; D is possibly TRBD1 (6 bases). The specimen was peripheral blood. The sequence derives from a man aged 18 to 29 with COVID-19, enrolled during active disease. The CDR3 spells CASSVGQTYEQYF. CDR3 nucleotides: TGTGCCAGTAGTGTTGGACAGACCTACGAGCAGTACTTC.